What follows are 32 T cell receptor beta chains derived from one specimen sequenced in a study of blood T cell repertoires in COVID-19. Sequencing was performed with immunoSEQ multiplex PCR; in TCRdb, only in-frame clones are kept and a portion is missing. The table includes hundreds of thousands of clones, 75% to 90% detected once. Input material: peripheral blood. The receptors derive from a woman in her thirties with active or convalescent COVID-19.

J is TRBJ1-5 and V is TRBV2; 8 nucleotides agree with TRBD1. CDR3 size: 14 residues. Germline-derived CDR1 and CDR2 are SNHLY and FYNNEI. J gave up 6 bases and V 6 bases, and 7 bases lay outside the gene matches. CDR3 residues: CASSRGPGGQPQHF. In DNA, the CDR3 is TGTGCCAGCAGCAGGGGGCCCGGGGGTCAGCCCCAGCATTTT.

This clone showed up just once. This sequence joins TRBV6-1 and TRBJ2-3, with TRBD1 matching 7 bases. Germline V gives CDR1 MNHNS, CDR2 SASEGT. V shed 3 bases, J shed 10 bases, and the junction held 7 bases outside the gene matches. This CDR3 comprises 13 residues. CDR3 in amino acids: CASSERDRVSQYF. The CDR3 coding sequence is TGTGCCAGCAGTGAGCGCGACAGGGTCTCGCAGTATTTT.

V and J are TRBV7-9 and TRBJ1-1; D is possibly TRBD1 (5 bases). Germline CDR1 reads SEHNR; CDR2 reads FQNEAQ (reference sequence). The CDR3 extends over 12 amino acids. Trimming took 6 bases from V and 10 from J, leaving 15 bases between them. For the CDR3, the DNA is TGTGCCAGCAGTGGGGGGTCCCTCGGAGCTTTCTTT. Translated: CASSGGSLGAFF.

This clone was seen only once. The CDR3 loop reads CASSFLAGTSYEQYF. The CDR3 DNA reads as TGTGCCAGCAGCTTTCTAGCGGGGACCTCCTACGAGCAGTACTTC. The J gene is TRBJ2-7, the V gene TRBV7-2; 9 nucleotides match TRBD2. CDR1 and CDR2 (germline): SGHTA, FQGNSA. The CDR3 has 15 residues. V lost 3 bases to trimming and J lost 0 bases; unmatched junction nucleotides: 3.

This rearrangement joins TRBV10-1 to TRBJ2-7; TRBD2 matches 15 bases. The germline V gene encodes CDR1 WNHNN and CDR2 SYGVQD (reference sequence). CDR3 length: 16 amino acids. The J segment lost 2 bases and the V segment lost 8 bases, leaving 7 bases of the junction unmatched. This CDR3 is CASSWTSGGGAYEQYF. CDR3 sequence (DNA): TGCGCCAGCTCCTGGACTAGCGGGGGGGGAGCCTACGAGCAGTACTTC.

The rearrangement joins TRBV19 to TRBJ1-1; 11 positions match TRBD1. Per the germline V gene, CDR1 is LNHDA and CDR2 is SQIVND (reference sequence). The CDR3 totals 16 residues. Trimming removed 3 bases from V and 2 bases from J; junction bases left unmatched: 5. The CDR3 region is CASSIKGTGGNTEAFF. The CDR3 nucleotides read TGTGCCAGTAGTATCAAAGGGACAGGGGGTAACACTGAAGCTTTCTTT.

The chain couples TRBV7-9 to TRBJ1-1; 9 nucleotides line up with TRBD1. In germline, CDR1 is SEHNR, CDR2 FQNEAQ (reference sequence). The CDR3 runs to 14 residues. V lost 1 base, J lost 7 bases, and 4 bases stayed unmatched. CDR3 in DNA: TGTGCCAGCAGCTTAGGTAGGACAGGGGTTGAAGCTTTCTTT. This gives the protein CASSLGRTGVEAFF.

V and J are TRBV11-2 and TRBJ2-7; no reliable D call. Germline assignment: CDR1 SGHAT and CDR2 FQNNGV. V dropped 0 bases and J dropped 4 bases, with 10 bases sitting between them. The CDR3 has 14 residues. The CDR3 loop is CASSLDSQNYEQYF. The DNA of the CDR3 is TGTGCCAGCAGCTTAGACTCCCAGAATTACGAGCAGTACTTC.

This chain uses TRBV9 with TRBJ2-1; 8 positions agree with TRBD2. In germline, CDR1 is SGDLS, CDR2 YYNGEE. Trimming at V came to 6 bases and at J to 4 bases, leaving 12 bases not matched to a gene. The length of the CDR3 is 16 residues. The CDR3, as DNA: TGTGCCAGCACCCGAGGTAGCGGGAATAGTTACAATGAGCAGTTCTTC. Translation: CASTRGSGNSYNEQFF.

J is TRBJ1-5 and V is TRBV27; tentative D call: TRBD1 (5 bases). The V end lost 5 bases, the J end lost 2 bases, and 13 bases lay between the germline ends. Germline CDR1 is MNHEY and CDR2 is SMNVEV (reference sequence). The CDR3 loop spans 15 amino acids. The CDR3 DNA reads as TGTGCCAGCAGTAATGACAGAGAAGGCAATCAGCCCCAGCATTTT. Its translation is CASSNDREGNQPQHF.

This clone has just a few counts. This chain joins TRBV6-4 and TRBJ1-2; unclear D gene. The V gene's germline CDR1 is MRHNA and CDR2 SNTAGT. The ends were cut back, 2 bases at V and 4 bases at J, with 14 bases in the middle. The CDR3 runs 15 residues. CDR3 sequence: CASSDPESLGYGYTF. The CDR3 coding sequence is TGTGCCAGCAGTGACCCGGAGTCCCTAGGCTATGGCTACACCTTC.

The DNA for the CDR3 is TGTGCCAGTAGTATTTTCCCGACTGAAGCTTTCTTT. The encoded protein is CASSIFPTEAFF. The genes are TRBV19 and TRBJ1-1; D unresolved. Germline assignment: CDR1 LNHDA and CDR2 SQIVND (reference sequence). The CDR3 runs to 12 residues. V lost 3 bases to trimming and J lost 5 bases, with 7 bases between them. The full variable domain, completed using reference TRBV19 and TRBJ1-1, is DGGITQSPKYLFRKEGQNVTLSCEQNLNHDAMYWYRQDPGQGLRLIYYSQIVNDFQKGDIAEGYSVSREKKESFPLTVTSAQKNPTAFYLCASSIFPTEAFFGQGTRLTVV.

The V and J genes are TRBV5-1 and TRBJ1-1, with TRBD1 matching 7 bases. V shed 0 bases, J shed 2 bases, and the junction held 1 base outside the gene matches. Germline CDR1 reads SGHRS; CDR2 reads YFSETQ. The CDR3 loop spans 14 amino acids. The CDR3 DNA reads TGCGCCAGCAGCTTGGGGGACAGCAACACTGAAGCTTTCTTT. It encodes CASSLGDSNTEAFF. The whole variable domain, filled in from reference TRBV5-1 and TRBJ1-1, reads KAGVTQTPRYLIKTRGQQVTLSCSPISGHRSVSWYQQTPGQGLQFLFEYFSETQRNKGNFPGRFSGRQFSNSRSEMNVSTLELGDSALYLCASSLGDSNTEAFFGQGTRLTVV.

The V gene is TRBV4-2, the J gene TRBJ1-2; no clear D gene. V lost 0 bases and J 10 bases, leaving 21 bases between the germline ends. The CDR3 loop spans 16 amino acids. In germline, CDR1 is LGHNA, CDR2 YNFKEQ. CDR3 in DNA: TGTGCCAGCAGCCAAGATCCAGAGATAGCTAGAAATGTCTACACCTTC. Translation gives CASSQDPEIARNVYTF.

The rearrangement uses TRBV7-9 and TRBJ2-3; 11 bases fit TRBD2. Germline CDR1 reads SEHNR; CDR2 reads FQNEAQ (reference sequence). The CDR3 spans 15 residues. V shed 5 bases, J shed 2 bases, and the junction held 3 bases outside the gene matches. This CDR3 is CASSLSGGATDTQYF. As DNA, the CDR3 is TGTGCCAGCAGCCTTAGCGGGGGGGCCACAGATACGCAGTATTTT. Full variable domain (missing parts from reference TRBV7-9 and TRBJ2-3): DTGVSQNPRHKITKRGQNVTFRCDPISEHNRLYWYRQTLGQGPEFLTYFQNEAQLEKSRLLSDRFSAERPKGSFSTLEIQRTEQGDSAMYLCASSLSGGATDTQYFGPGTRLTVL.

V is TRBV19 and J is TRBJ2-3; the match to TRBD2 covers 8 bases. Unmatched junction bases numbered 3, after V lost 1 base and J lost 0 bases. CDR3 length: 16 residues. Germline lookup yields CDR1 LNHDA and CDR2 SQIVND (reference sequence). This CDR3 is CASSIVAGTSTDTQYF. The DNA of the CDR3 is TGTGCCAGTAGTATAGTAGCGGGGACTAGCACAGATACGCAGTATTTT.

V and J are TRBV7-9 and TRBJ1-6; no clear D gene. V was clipped by 0 bases and J by 11 bases, with 11 bases between them. CDR1 is SEHNR and CDR2 is FQNEAQ in the germline V gene (reference sequence). This CDR3 has 14 amino acids. The CDR3 reads CASSLAAGITPLHF. The CDR3, as DNA: TGTGCCAGCAGCTTAGCGGCGGGCATTACACCCCTCCACTTT.

The V call is TRBV6-1, the J call TRBJ2-7, with a weak D call TRBD1 (6 bases). Germline lookup yields CDR1 MNHNS and CDR2 SASEGT. V lost 1 base and J lost 4, with 20 bases in between. The CDR3 runs to 17 residues. In DNA form, the CDR3 reads TGTGCCAGCAGTGAAGGGATGGGGACACTTGGAGGATACGAGCAGTACTTC. Amino acid sequence: CASSEGMGTLGGYEQYF.

CDR3 loop: CASSQVRSGNTIYF. The CDR3, as DNA: TGTGCCAGCAGCCAAGTGAGATCTGGAAACACCATATATTTT. The rearrangement joins TRBV3-1 (or the pseudogene TRBV3-2) to TRBJ1-3; no definite D call. The CDR3 has 14 amino acids. With 1 base removed from V and 1 base from J, the gap between germline ends came to 5 bases. Germline CDR1 reads LGHDT; CDR2 reads YNNKEL (reference sequence).

The V call is TRBV4-2, the J call TRBJ1-3; D perhaps matches TRBD1 (6 bases). Germline V gene lookup returns CDR1 LGHNA and CDR2 YNFKEQ. V was cut by 5 bases and J by 2 bases, with 22 bases left in between. The length of the CDR3 is 18 residues. In DNA form, the CDR3 reads TGTGCCAGCAGCATGTCGGGGTGGGAGGGGGGTGCTGGAAACACCATATATTTT. Its protein is CASSMSGWEGGAGNTIYF.

The rearrangement uses TRBV7-6 and TRBJ1-1, with 10 positions matching TRBD1. The CDR3 consists of 18 residues. The V and J ends lost 10 bases and 1 base, in that order; junction bases with no gene match: 18. CDR1 is SGHVS and CDR2 is FNYEAQ in the germline V gene. Here the CDR3 DNA reads TGTGCCATCCCGCGACTCCAGGACAGGGGGTTAAAGAACACTGAAGCTTTCTTT. Its translation: CAIPRLQDRGLKNTEAFF.

V usage is TRBV3-1 (or the pseudogene TRBV3-2) and J usage is TRBJ1-1; D gene uncertain. This CDR3 comprises 13 residues. Trimming shortened V by 4 bases and J by 0 bases, and 6 bases separated the two germline ends. Germline CDR1 LGHDT, CDR2 YNNKEL (reference sequence). CDR3 in amino acids: CASSLTVNTEAFF. For the CDR3, the DNA is TGTGCCAGCAGCCTTACAGTGAACACTGAAGCTTTCTTT.

The chain has TRBV5-1 and TRBJ1-2, with 8 bases fitting TRBD1. This CDR3 has 15 residues. Germline V gene lookup returns CDR1 SGHRS and CDR2 YFSETQ. The J segment lost 3 bases and the V segment lost 0 bases, leaving 4 bases of the junction unmatched. CDR3 DNA sequence: TGCGCCAGCAGCTTGGCCATGGGACAGGACTATGGCTACACCTTC. Protein: CASSLAMGQDYGYTF.

The rearrangement links TRBV5-4 to TRBJ1-2, with 8 bases identical to TRBD1. There are 15 residues in the CDR3. J lost 4 bases, V lost 1 base, and 6 bases had no gene match. Germline CDR1 is SGHNT and CDR2 is YYREEE (reference sequence). The CDR3 DNA reads as TGTGCCAGCAGCTTGCAGGGGGCGCGGGGCTATGGCTACACCTTC. Translated, it gives CASSLQGARGYGYTF.

The V and J genes are TRBV7-6 and TRBJ2-7; 8 positions agree with TRBD1. V was clipped by 5 bases and J by 5 bases; unmatched bases: 2. The CDR3 runs to 12 residues. Per the germline V gene, CDR1 is SGHVS and CDR2 is FNYEAQ. CDR3 protein: CASSVTGDEQYF. In DNA, the CDR3 is TGTGCCAGCAGCGTGACAGGGGACGAGCAGTACTTC.

J is TRBJ2-2 and V is TRBV2; TRBD2 matches 11 bases. Losses at the gene ends were 6 bases for V and 2 bases for J; bases not matched to a gene: 2. CDR3 length: 15 amino acids. Per germline, CDR1 SNHLY and CDR2 FYNNEI. This CDR3 is CASSGTSGNTGELFF. The CDR3 DNA reads TGTGCCAGCAGCGGGACTAGCGGAAACACCGGGGAGCTGTTTTTT.

The chain links TRBV6-5 to TRBJ1-2; weak D call: TRBD1 (5 bases). This CDR3 is 14 amino acids long. Trimming removed 5 bases from V and 4 bases from J, with 14 bases in between. Germline CDR1 is MNHEY and CDR2 is SVGAGI. The CDR3 region is CASSTGMGGYGYTF. In nucleotides, the CDR3 is TGTGCCAGCAGTACTGGGATGGGGGGCTATGGCTACACCTTC.

The chain has TRBV6-5 and TRBJ1-2; 10 nucleotides line up with TRBD1. With V trimmed by 6 bases and J by 8 bases, 6 bases remained unmatched. The germline V gene encodes CDR1 MNHEY and CDR2 SVGAGI. The CDR3 spans 13 residues. In DNA, the CDR3 is TGTGCCAGCAGGGTGACAGGGGGCCAAGGCTACACCTTC. Residues: CASRVTGGQGYTF.

The chain employs TRBV5-1 and TRBJ1-1; unclear D gene. Trimming left V 1 base short and J 5 bases short, with 9 bases between. Germline CDR1 is SGHRS and CDR2 is YFSETQ. This CDR3 is built from 13 residues. CDR3 in amino acids: CASSLQEETEAFF. DNA for the CDR3: TGCGCCAGCAGCTTGCAGGAAGAAACTGAAGCTTTCTTT. Complete variable domain (other parts from reference TRBV5-1 and TRBJ1-1): KAGVTQTPRYLIKTRGQQVTLSCSPISGHRSVSWYQQTPGQGLQFLFEYFSETQRNKGNFPGRFSGRQFSNSRSEMNVSTLELGDSALYLCASSLQEETEAFFGQGTRLTVV.

The chain has TRBV5-6 and TRBJ1-2, with TRBD1 matching 8 bases. CDR3 length: 14 amino acids. Germline lookup yields CDR1 SGHDT and CDR2 YYEEEE. V was clipped by 4 bases and J by 5 bases; unmatched bases: 7. In DNA, the CDR3 is TGTGCCAGCAGCCCGGACAGGGAGTTATATGGCTACACCTTC. It encodes CASSPDRELYGYTF. Drawing the rest from reference TRBV5-6 and TRBJ1-2, the complete variable domain is DAGVTQSPTHLIKTRGQQVTLRCSPKSGHDTVSWYQQALGQGPQFIFQYYEEEERQRGNFPDRFSGHQFPNYSSELNVNALLLGDSALYLCASSPDRELYGYTFGSGTRLTVV.

The chain recombines TRBV27 with TRBJ2-7; tentative D call: TRBD2 (6 bases). The CDR3 extends over 16 amino acids. V lost 6 bases to trimming and J lost 4 bases, with 22 bases between them. CDR1 and CDR2 from the germline V gene are MNHEY and SMNVEV (reference sequence). CDR3 sequence: CASSTLTMAGFYEQYF. CDR3 DNA sequence: TGTGCCAGCAGCACATTGACTATGGCGGGGTTTTACGAGCAGTACTTC.

The chain joins TRBV19 to TRBJ1-1; D is uncertain. Germline V CDR1 and CDR2: LNHDA, SQIVND (reference sequence). Trimming took off 6 bases at V and 7 bases at J, with 15 bases between the two ends. The CDR3 runs to 13 residues. The CDR3 sequence: CASRTTSVDEAFF. In DNA, the CDR3 is TGTGCCAGTAGGACCACGAGCGTTGATGAAGCTTTCTTT.